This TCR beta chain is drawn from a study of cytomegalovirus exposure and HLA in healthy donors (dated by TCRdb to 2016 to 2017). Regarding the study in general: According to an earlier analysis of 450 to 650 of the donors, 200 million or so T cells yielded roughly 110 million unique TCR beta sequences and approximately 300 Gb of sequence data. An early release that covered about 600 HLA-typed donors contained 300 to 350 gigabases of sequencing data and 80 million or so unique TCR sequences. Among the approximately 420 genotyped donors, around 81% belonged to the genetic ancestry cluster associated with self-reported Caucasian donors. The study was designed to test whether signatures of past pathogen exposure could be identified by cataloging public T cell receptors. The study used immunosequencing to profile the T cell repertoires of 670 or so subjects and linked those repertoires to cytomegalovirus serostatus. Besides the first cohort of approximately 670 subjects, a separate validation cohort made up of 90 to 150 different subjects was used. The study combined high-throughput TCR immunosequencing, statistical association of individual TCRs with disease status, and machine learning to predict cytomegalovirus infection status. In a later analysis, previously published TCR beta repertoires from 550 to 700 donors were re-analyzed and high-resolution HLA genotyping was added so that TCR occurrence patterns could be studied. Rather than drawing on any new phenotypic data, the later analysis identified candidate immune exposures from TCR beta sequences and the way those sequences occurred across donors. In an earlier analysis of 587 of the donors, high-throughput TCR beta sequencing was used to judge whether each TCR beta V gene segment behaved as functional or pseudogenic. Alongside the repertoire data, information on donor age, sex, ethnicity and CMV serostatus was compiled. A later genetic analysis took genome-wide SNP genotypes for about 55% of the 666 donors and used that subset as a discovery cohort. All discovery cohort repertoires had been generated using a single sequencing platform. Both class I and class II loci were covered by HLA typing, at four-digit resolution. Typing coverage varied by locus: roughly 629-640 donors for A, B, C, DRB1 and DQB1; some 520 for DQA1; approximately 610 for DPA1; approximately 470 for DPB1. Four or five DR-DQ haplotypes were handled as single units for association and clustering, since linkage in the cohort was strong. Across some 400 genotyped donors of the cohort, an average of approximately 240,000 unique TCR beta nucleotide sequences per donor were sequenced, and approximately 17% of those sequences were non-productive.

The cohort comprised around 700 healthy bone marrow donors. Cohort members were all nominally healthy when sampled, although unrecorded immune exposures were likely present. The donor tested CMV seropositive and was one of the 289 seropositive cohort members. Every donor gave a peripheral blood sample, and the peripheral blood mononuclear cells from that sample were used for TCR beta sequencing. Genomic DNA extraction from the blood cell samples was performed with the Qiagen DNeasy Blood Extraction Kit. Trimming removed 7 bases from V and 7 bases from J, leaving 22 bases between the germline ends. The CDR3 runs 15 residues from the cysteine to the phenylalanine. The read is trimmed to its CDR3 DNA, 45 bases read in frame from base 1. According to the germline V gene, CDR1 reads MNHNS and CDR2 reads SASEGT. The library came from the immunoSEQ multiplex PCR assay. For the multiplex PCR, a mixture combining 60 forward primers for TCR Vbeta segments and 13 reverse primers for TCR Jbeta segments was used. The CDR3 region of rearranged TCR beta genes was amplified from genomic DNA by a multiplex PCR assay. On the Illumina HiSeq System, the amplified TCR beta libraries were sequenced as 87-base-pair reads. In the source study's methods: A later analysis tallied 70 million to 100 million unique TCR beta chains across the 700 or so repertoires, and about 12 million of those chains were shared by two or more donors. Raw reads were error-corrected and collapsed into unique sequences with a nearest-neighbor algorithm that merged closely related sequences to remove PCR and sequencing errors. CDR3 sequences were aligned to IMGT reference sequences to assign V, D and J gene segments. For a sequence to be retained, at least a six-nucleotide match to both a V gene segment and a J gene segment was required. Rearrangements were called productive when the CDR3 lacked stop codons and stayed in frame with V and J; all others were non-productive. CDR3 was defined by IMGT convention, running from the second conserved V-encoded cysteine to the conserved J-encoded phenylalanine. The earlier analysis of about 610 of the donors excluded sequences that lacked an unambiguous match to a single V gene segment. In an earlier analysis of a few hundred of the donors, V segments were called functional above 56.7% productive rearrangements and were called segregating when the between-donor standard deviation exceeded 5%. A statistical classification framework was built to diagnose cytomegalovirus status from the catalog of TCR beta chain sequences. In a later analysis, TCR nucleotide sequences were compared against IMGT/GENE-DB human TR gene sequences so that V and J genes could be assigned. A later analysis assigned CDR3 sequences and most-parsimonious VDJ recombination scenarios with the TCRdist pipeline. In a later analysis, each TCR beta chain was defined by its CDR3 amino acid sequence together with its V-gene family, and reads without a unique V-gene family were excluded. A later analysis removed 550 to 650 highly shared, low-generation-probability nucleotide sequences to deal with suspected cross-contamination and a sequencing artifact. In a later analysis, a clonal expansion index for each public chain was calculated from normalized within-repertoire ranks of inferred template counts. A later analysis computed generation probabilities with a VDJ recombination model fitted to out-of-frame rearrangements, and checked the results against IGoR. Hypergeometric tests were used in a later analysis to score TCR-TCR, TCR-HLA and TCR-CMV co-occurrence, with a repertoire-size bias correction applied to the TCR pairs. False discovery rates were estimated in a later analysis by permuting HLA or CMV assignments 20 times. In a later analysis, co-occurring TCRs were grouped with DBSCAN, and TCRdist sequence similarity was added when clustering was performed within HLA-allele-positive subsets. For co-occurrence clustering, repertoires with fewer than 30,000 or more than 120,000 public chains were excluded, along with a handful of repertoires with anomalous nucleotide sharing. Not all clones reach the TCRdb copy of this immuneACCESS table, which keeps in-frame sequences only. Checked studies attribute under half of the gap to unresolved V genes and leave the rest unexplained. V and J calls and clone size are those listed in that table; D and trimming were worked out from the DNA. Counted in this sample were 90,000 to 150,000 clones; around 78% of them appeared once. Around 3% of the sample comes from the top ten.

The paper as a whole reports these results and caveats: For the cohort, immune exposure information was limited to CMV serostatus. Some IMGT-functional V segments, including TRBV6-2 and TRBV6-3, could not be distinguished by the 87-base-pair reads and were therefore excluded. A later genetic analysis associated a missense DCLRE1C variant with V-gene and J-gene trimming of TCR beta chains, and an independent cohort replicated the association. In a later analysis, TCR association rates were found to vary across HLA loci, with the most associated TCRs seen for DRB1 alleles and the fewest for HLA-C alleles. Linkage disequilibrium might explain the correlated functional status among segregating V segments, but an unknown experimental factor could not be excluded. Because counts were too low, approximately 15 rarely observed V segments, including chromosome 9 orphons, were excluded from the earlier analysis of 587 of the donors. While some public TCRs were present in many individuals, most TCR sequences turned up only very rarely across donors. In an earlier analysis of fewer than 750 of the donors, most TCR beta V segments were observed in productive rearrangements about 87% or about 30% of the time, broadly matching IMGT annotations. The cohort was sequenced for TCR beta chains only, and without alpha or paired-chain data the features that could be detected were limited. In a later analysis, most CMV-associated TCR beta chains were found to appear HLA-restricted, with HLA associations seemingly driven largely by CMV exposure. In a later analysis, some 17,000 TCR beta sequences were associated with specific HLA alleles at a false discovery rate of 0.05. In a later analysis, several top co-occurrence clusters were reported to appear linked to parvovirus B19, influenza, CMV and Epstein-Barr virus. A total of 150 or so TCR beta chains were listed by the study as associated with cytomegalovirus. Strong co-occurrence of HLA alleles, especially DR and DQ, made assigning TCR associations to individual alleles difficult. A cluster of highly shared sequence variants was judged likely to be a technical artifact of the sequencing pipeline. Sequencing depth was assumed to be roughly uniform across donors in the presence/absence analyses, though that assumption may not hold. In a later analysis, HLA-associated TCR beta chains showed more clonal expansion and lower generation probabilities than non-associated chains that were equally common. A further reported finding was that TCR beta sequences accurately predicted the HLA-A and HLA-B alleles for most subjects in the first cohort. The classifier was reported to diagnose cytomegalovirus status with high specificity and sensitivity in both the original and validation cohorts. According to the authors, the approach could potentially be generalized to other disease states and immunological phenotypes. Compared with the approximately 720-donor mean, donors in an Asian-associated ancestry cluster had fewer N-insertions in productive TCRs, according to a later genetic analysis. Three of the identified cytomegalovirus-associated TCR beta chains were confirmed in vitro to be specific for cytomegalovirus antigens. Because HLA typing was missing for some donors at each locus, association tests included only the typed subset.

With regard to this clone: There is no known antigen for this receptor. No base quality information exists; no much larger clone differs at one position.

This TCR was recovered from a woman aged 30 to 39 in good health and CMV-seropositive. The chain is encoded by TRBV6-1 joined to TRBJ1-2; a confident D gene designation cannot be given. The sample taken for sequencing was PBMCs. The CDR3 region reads CASTLNPAGLGGYTF. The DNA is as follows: TGTGCCAGCACCCTTAATCCAGCAGGCCTTGGTGGCTACACCTTC.